This T cell receptor beta chain was found in a study of cytomegalovirus exposure and HLA in healthy donors. Findings and limits, study-wide: Overall, some 160 TCR beta chains were annotated as cytomegalovirus-associated. A missense variant in DCLRE1C was later tied to TCR beta V- and J-gene trimming.

Germline CDR1 reads MGHRA; CDR2 reads YSYEKL. With 3 bases removed from V and 0 bases from J, the gap between germline ends came to 12 bases. The CDR3 is 15 amino acids. Points on this clone: Its antigen is still unknown.

Vbeta (60) and Jbeta (13) primers were used in the PCR. Profiled with immunoSEQ multiplex PCR; TCRdb holds only in-frame clones, not every one. The table includes 85,000 to 100,000 clones, roughly 83% detected once. The rearrangement uses TRBV4-1 and TRBJ2-7; D is perhaps TRBD2 (5 bases). Sequenced: PBMCs. The sequence was obtained from a male donor in good health and CMV-seropositive. The CDR3 loop is CASSQSPGVSYEQYF. CDR3 in DNA: TGCGCCAGCAGCCAGTCTCCCGGGGTCTCCTACGAGCAGTACTTC.